The entry that follows covers one TCR beta chain sequence. Its cognate antigen has yet to be identified. No base qualities exist here, and no much larger clone lies one base off it. To prepare the library, the immunoSEQ multiplex PCR assay was applied. T-cell receptor beta chain repertoire sequencing was performed alongside a 770-gene immune expression panel. Imported from immuneACCESS, the table was reduced by TCRdb to in-frame sequences with V and J called. These copies leave out some clones; in studies compared against another copy, an unresolved V gene accounts for under half, and the cause of the remainder is not known. The sample records 3,000 to 3,500 clones, 95% to 96% of which are singletons. The top ten hold about 1.9% of the sample. The cohort comprised approximately 39 patients with surgically resected non-small-cell lung cancer who had both primary tumor and brain metastasis specimens.

The CDR3 covers 14 residues, taking in both the cysteine and the phenylalanine. Only the CDR3 DNA is retained, 42 bases long and in frame from the first base. Deletion took 2 bases off V and 6 bases off J, with a span of 11 bases between the germline ends. According to the germline V gene, CDR1 reads SNHLY and CDR2 reads FYNNEI. This entry belongs to a study of brain metastases from non-small cell lung cancer (dated by TCRdb to between 2019 and 2020). For context, the study as a whole: The immune microenvironment of paired resected primary tumors and brain metastases from non-small-cell lung cancer patients was profiled.

The chain couples TRBV2 to TRBJ2-1; the D gene is perhaps TRBD2, on 5 matching bases. The material sequenced was tumor-adjacent normal tissue. This TCR was recovered from a donor aged 40 or older with non-small cell lung cancer. CDR3 reads: CASSEITGSNEQFF. DNA sequence: TGTGCCAGCAGTGAAATTACTGGGAGCAATGAGCAGTTCTTC.